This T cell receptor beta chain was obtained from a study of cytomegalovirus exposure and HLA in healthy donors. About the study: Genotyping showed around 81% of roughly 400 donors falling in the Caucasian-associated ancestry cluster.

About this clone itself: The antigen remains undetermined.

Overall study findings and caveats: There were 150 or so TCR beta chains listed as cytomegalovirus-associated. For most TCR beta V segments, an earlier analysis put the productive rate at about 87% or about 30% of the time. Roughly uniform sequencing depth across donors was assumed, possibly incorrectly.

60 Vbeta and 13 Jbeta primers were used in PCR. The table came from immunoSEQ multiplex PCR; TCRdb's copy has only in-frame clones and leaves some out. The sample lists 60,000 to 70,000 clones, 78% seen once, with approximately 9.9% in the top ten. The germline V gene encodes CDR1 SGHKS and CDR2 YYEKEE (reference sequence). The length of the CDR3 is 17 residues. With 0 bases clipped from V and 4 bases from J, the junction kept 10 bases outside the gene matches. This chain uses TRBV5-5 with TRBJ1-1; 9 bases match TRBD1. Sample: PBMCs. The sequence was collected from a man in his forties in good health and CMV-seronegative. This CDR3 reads CASSLVGTGTIGTEAFF. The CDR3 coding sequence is TGTGCCAGCAGCTTGGTAGGGACAGGGACAATCGGCACTGAAGCTTTCTTT.